These 14 T cell receptor beta chains came from one sample sequenced in a study of cytomegalovirus exposure and HLA in healthy donors. The PCR contained 60 Vbeta and 13 Jbeta primers. The assay was immunoSEQ multiplex PCR, and TCRdb's table has in-frame clones only and misses some. The sample includes 150,000 to 200,000 clones, 82% seen only once; the top ten take over 1.5%. The sequencing input was PBMCs. The receptor set was obtained from a man aged 40-55 years in good health and CMV-seronegative.

This clone appeared a few times. CDR3 sequence: CASFRGGGSSYNEQFF. In DNA, the CDR3 is TGTGCCAGCTTTAGGGGCGGGGGGAGCTCCTACAATGAGCAGTTCTTC. The chain joins TRBV5-4 to TRBJ2-1, with 8 bases fitting TRBD2. V lost 7 bases and J lost 0; bases outside the gene matches: 9. The CDR3 length is 16 residues. Germline CDR1 is SGHNT and CDR2 is YYREEE (reference sequence). The complete variable domain, with remaining parts taken from reference TRBV5-4 and TRBJ2-1, reads ETGVTQSPTHLIKTRGQQVTLRCSSQSGHNTVSWYQQALGQGPQFIFQYYREEENGRGNFPPRFSGLQFPNYSSELNVNALELDDSALYLCASFRGGGSSYNEQFFGPGTRLTVL.

This clone was seen more than once but under ten times. This chain uses TRBV2 with TRBJ2-6, with TRBD1 matching 7 bases. In germline, CDR1 is SNHLY, CDR2 FYNNEI. This CDR3 is 17 amino acids long. The V gene end was trimmed by 8 bases and the J gene end by 2 bases; junction bases not matched to a gene: 12. CDR3 region: CASYSPFQGAGANVLTF. The DNA of the CDR3 is TGTGCCAGCTATTCACCATTTCAGGGGGCTGGGGCCAACGTCCTGACTTTC.

This clone has only a few counts. The CDR3 reads CASSLGQAPGYTF. The CDR3 bases are TGTGCCAGCAGCTTAGGACAGGCCCCCGGCTACACCTTC. V gene TRBV7-8 combines with J gene TRBJ1-2, with D possibly TRBD1 on 6 matching bases. Trimming took off 1 base at V and 8 bases at J, with 11 bases between the two ends. Per the germline V gene, CDR1 is SGHVS and CDR2 is FQNEAQ. The CDR3 consists of 13 residues.

The V and J genes are TRBV19 and TRBJ2-7; TRBD1 agrees at 10 bases. CDR1 and CDR2 (germline): LNHDA, SQIVND (reference sequence). J gave up 7 bases and V 2 bases, and 8 bases lay outside the gene matches. The CDR3 consists of 15 residues. This CDR3 is CASSISDRGPGEQYF. The CDR3 nucleotides read TGTGCCAGTAGTATATCCGACAGGGGGCCGGGGGAGCAGTACTTC.

This chain uses TRBV4-2 with TRBJ2-3, with a weak D call TRBD2 (5 bases). Looked up from germline, CDR1 is LGHNA and CDR2 is YNFKEQ. The CDR3 loop spans 14 amino acids. V lost 0 bases, J lost 6 bases, and 10 bases lay in between. CDR3 DNA sequence: TGTGCCAGCAGCCAAGAGCCGGGGTGGGATACGCAGTATTTT. The encoded protein is CASSQEPGWDTQYF.

The V call is TRBV7-9, the J call TRBJ2-5; 15 bases map to TRBD2. The germline V gene has CDR1 SEHNR and CDR2 FQNEAQ (reference sequence). The CDR3 spans 16 residues. V shed 5 bases and J 2 bases; nucleotides not matched to a gene: 3. DNA of the CDR3: TGTGCCAGCAGCCCCGGACTAGCGGGGGGGCAAGAGACCCAGTACTTC. Its protein product is CASSPGLAGGQETQYF.

The chain links TRBV2 to TRBJ1-4; the D gene is possibly TRBD1 (5 bases). The V and J ends lost 10 bases and 8 bases respectively, with 20 bases between them. Germline V lookup: CDR1 SNHLY, CDR2 FYNNEI. CDR3 size: 14 residues. The chain's CDR3 is CATKPTVLWEKLFF. CDR3 bases: TGTGCCACAAAACCGACAGTCCTTTGGGAAAAACTGTTTTTT.

This clone was seen a few times. The V call is TRBV9, the J call TRBJ2-2, with a tentative D call TRBD2 (5 bases). This CDR3 contains 16 residues. The germline V and J ends were trimmed by 0 bases and 6 bases, with 15 bases remaining between them. CDR1 is SGDLS and CDR2 is YYNGEE in the germline V gene. CDR3 amino acids: CASSVGNVASPGELFF. The CDR3 nucleotides read TGTGCCAGCAGCGTAGGGAACGTAGCGTCCCCCGGGGAGCTGTTTTTT.

The rearrangement uses TRBV6-5 and TRBJ1-1; D call uncertain. V lost 6 bases to trimming and J lost 4 bases, with 12 bases between them. Germline V gene sequence: CDR1 MNHEY, CDR2 SVGAGI. This CDR3 contains 13 residues. The CDR3 here is CASSKGGPTEAFF. The CDR3 nucleotides are TGTGCCAGCAGCAAAGGCGGTCCCACTGAAGCTTTCTTT.

The chain carries TRBV5-1 and TRBJ1-1; D call uncertain. Trimming cost V 5 bases and J 4 bases, with 3 bases left between them. CDR1 and CDR2 (germline): SGHRS, YFSETQ. The CDR3 has 10 amino acids. This CDR3 reads CASRLTEAFF. The DNA of the CDR3 is TGCGCCAGCAGACTCACTGAAGCTTTCTTT.

The chain carries TRBV4-1 and TRBJ2-7, with TRBD2 matching over 11 bases. Losses at the gene ends were 6 bases for V and 0 bases for J; bases not matched to a gene: 4. This CDR3 comprises 15 residues. Germline values: CDR1 MGHRA, CDR2 YSYEKL. CDR3 coding DNA: TGCGCCAGCAGTATAGCGGGGGGGAGCTCCTACGAGCAGTACTTC. This gives the protein CASSIAGGSSYEQYF.

This rearrangement joins TRBV28 to TRBJ2-7; 9 positions match TRBD1. Unmatched junction bases numbered 10, after V lost 5 bases and J lost 5 bases. The CDR3 totals 15 residues. CDR1 is MDHEN and CDR2 is SYDVKM in the germline V gene. CDR3 DNA: TGTGCCAGCAGTAACCCCGGGACAGGGACGCACGAGCAGTACTTC. It codes for CASSNPGTGTHEQYF. The full variable domain, completed using reference TRBV28 and TRBJ2-7, is DVKVTQSSRYLVKRTGEKVFLECVQDMDHENMFWYRQDPGLGLRLIYFSYDVKMKEKGDIPEGYSVSREKKERFSLILESASTNQTSMYLCASSNPGTGTHEQYFGPGTRLTVT.

In this sample, this clone turned up a few times. The V call is TRBV25-1, the J call TRBJ2-7; TRBD1 might be the D (5 bases). Trimming shortened V by 7 bases and J by 3 bases, and 16 bases separated the two germline ends. The CDR3 has 14 residues. The germline V gene has CDR1 MGHDK and CDR2 SYGVNS. The CDR3 sequence is CASTPPGQGYEQYF. As DNA, the CDR3 is TGTGCCAGCACCCCCCCGGGTCAGGGCTACGAGCAGTACTTC.

The chain carries TRBV4-3 and TRBJ1-2; 11 bases line up with TRBD1. Germline V CDR1 and CDR2: LGHNA, YSLEER. Losses at the gene ends were 0 bases for V and 5 bases for J; bases not matched to a gene: 8. The length of the CDR3 is 17 residues. CDR3 coding DNA: TGCGCCAGCAGCCAAGATCTCGGACAGGGGGCGAGATATGGCTACACCTTC. It translates to CASSQDLGQGARYGYTF.